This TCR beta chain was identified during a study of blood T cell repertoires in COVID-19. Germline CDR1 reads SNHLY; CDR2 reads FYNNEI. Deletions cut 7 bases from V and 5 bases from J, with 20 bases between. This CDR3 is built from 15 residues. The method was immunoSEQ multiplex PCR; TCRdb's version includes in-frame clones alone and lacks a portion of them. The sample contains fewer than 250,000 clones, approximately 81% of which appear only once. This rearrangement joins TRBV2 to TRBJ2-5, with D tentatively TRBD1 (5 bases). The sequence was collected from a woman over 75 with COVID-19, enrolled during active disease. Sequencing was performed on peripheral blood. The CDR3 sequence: CASKSRTPGGETQYF. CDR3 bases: TGTGCCAGCAAAAGCCGGACACCCGGTGGGGAGACCCAGTACTTC.